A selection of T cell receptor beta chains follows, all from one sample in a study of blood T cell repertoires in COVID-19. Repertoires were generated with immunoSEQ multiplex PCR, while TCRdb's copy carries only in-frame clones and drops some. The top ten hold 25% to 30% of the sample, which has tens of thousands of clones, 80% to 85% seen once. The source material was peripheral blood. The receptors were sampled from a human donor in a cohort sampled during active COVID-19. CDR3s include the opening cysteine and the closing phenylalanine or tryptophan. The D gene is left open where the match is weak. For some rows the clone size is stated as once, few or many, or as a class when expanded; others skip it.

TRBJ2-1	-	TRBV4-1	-	TGCGCCAGCAGCCAAGATCCGGGAACAGAGAATGAGCAGTTCTTC	CASSQDPGTENEQFF
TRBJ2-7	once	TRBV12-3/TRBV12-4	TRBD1	TGTGCCAGCAGTTTTCCAGGGGGAAAGCAGTACTTC	CASSFPGGKQYF
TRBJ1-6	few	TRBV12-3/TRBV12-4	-	TGTGCCAGCAGTTTGACAGATAATTCACCCCTCCACTTT	CASSLTDNSPLHF
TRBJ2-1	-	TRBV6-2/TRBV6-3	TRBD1	TGTGCCAGCAGTTTCCCGGGACAGGGCTTCTTC	CASSFPGQGFF
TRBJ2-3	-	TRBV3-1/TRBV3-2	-	TGTGCCAGCAGCCAAGAAAGCGTATGCTTACGTAGCACAGATACGCAGTATTTT	CASSQESVCLRSTDTQYF
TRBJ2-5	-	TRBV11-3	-	TGTGCCAGCACCCCTTATGCAGGGGTAGAGACCCAGTACTTC	CASTPYAGVETQYF
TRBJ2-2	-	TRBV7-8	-	TGTGCCAGCAGCCCTCCTTCCGGGGAGCTGTTTTTT	CASSPPSGELFF
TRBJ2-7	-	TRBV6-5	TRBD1	TGTGCCAGCAGTTCCGGACAGGGTCGGCAGTACTTC	CASSSGQGRQYF
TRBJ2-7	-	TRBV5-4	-	TGTGCCAGCAGCTTAGCAGGGGCGATCTACGAGCAGTACTTC	CASSLAGAIYEQYF
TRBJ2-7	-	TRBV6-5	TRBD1	TGTGCCAGCAGCTATACCGGGACAGGGGTTGAGGAGCAGTACTTC	CASSYTGTGVEEQYF
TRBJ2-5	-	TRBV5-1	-	TGCGCCAGCAGCTTGGCCGGGAGTATAGTACAAGAGACCCAGTACTTC	CASSLAGSIVQETQYF
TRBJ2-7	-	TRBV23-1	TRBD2	TGCGCCAGCAGTCAATCGGATTCTAGCGGGGGGCTCATCTACGAGCAGTACTTC	CASSQSDSSGGLIYEQYF
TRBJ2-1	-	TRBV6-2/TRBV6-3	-	TGTGCCAGCAGTCCGACAGAGAGCTCCTACAATGAGCAGTTCTTC	CASSPTESSYNEQFF
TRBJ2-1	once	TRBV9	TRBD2	TGTGCCAGCAGCGTAACTAGCGGGGTGGGAAATGAGCAGTTCTTC	CASSVTSGVGNEQFF
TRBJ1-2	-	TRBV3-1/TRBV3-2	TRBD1	TGTGCCAGCAGCCTAGGGACAGGGGGCTTGGGCTACACCTTC	CASSLGTGGLGYTF
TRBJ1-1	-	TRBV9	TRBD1	TGTGCCAGCAGCGTAGGGGGACAGACGAACACTGAAGCTTTCTTT	CASSVGGQTNTEAFF
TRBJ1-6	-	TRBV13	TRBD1	TGTGCCAGCAGCTTCACAGGGGGAGAGGGTTCACCCCTCCACTTT	CASSFTGGEGSPLHF
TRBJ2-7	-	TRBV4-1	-	TGCGCCAGCAGCCCCCTGCTTAGGCGGGGCTACGAGCAGTACTTC	CASSPLLRRGYEQYF
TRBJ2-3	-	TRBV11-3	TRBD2	TGTGCCAGCAGCTCCTGGACTAGCGGGGGTACAGATACGCAGTATTTT	CASSSWTSGGTDTQYF
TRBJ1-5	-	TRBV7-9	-	TGTGCCAGCAGCTTAGGGACGGGCGGGGGGACCAATCAGCCCCAGCATTTT	CASSLGTGGGTNQPQHF
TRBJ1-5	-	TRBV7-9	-	TGTGCCAGCAGCTTGGGGGGGCCGGGTAGCAATCAGCCCCAGCATTTT	CASSLGGPGSNQPQHF
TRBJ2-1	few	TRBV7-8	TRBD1	TGTGCCAGCAGCTTACTCCCGGGACAGCTCACCTTAACAACCTACAATGAGCAGTTCTTC	CASSLLPGQLTLTTYNEQFF